Listed here are 15 T cell receptor beta chains from one sample, sequenced in a study of blood T cell repertoires in COVID-19. Some clones are missing from TCRdb's copy, which holds only in-frame ones; the method was immunoSEQ multiplex PCR. The table shows 70,000 or so clones, with 88% occurring only once. The sample was peripheral blood. The receptor source for this set is a human donor in a cohort sampled during active COVID-19.

The J gene is TRBJ1-2, the V gene TRBV29-1; D unresolved. This CDR3 region has 13 residues. The germline V gene has CDR1 SQVTM and CDR2 ANQGSEA. With 7 bases removed from V and 6 bases from J, the gap between germline ends came to 18 bases. The CDR3: CSARPLGVDGYTF. Here the CDR3 DNA reads TGCAGCGCGAGACCATTGGGAGTTGATGGCTACACCTTC.

This chain uses TRBV7-8 with TRBJ2-2; TRBD2 matches at 13 bases. There are 18 residues in the CDR3. CDR1 is SGHVS and CDR2 is FQNEAQ in the germline V gene. Losses at the gene ends were 4 bases for V and 1 base for J; bases not matched to a gene: 6. The CDR3, as DNA: TGTGCCAGCAGCTCGGGACTAGCGGGAAACCGGAACACCGGGGAGCTGTTTTTT. Its translation: CASSSGLAGNRNTGELFF.

The chain has TRBV10-3 and TRBJ2-2; a weak D match, TRBD2 (5 bases). The V end lost 3 bases, the J end lost 3 bases, and 11 bases lay between the germline ends. CDR3 length: 15 amino acids. From germline, CDR1 is ENHRY and CDR2 SYGVKD. CDR3: CAISDSAPHTGELFF. In nucleotides, the CDR3 is TGTGCCATCAGTGATAGCGCCCCTCACACCGGGGAGCTGTTTTTT.

J is TRBJ1-2 and V is TRBV7-9; unclear D gene. Germline V gene lookup returns CDR1 SEHNR and CDR2 FQNEAQ (reference sequence). The CDR3 extends over 12 amino acids. Trimming removed 3 bases at V and 8 bases at J, with 10 bases between. The CDR3 bases are TGTGCCAGCAGCTTCCCCTGGGAGGGCTACACCTTC. Its translation is CASSFPWEGYTF. The full variable domain, completed using reference TRBV7-9 and TRBJ1-2, is DTGVSQNPRHKITKRGQNVTFRCDPISEHNRLYWYRQTLGQGPEFLTYFQNEAQLEKSRLLSDRFSAERPKGSFSTLEIQRTEQGDSAMYLCASSFPWEGYTFGSGTRLTVV.

This clone was seen just once. The chain links TRBV6-5 to TRBJ2-1, with a tentative D call TRBD2 (5 bases). This CDR3 is 12 amino acids long. The V gene's germline CDR1 is MNHEY and CDR2 SVGAGI. Trimming pared 7 bases from V and 8 bases from J, leaving 12 bases between. The CDR3 DNA follows: TGTGCCAGCATGGGGATTAGCGATGAGCAGTTCTTC. It codes for CASMGISDEQFF.

J is TRBJ2-1 and V is TRBV28; TRBD2 is a possible D gene (6 bases). Trimming stripped 3 bases from V and 8 bases from J, with 14 bases between. This CDR3 region has 14 residues. The germline V gene encodes CDR1 MDHEN and CDR2 SYDVKM. CDR3 DNA sequence: TGTGCCAGCAGTTTGATCGGGAGCATCGATGAGCAGTTCTTC. Translation: CASSLIGSIDEQFF.

The chain employs TRBV28 and TRBJ2-3, with D possibly TRBD1 on 6 matching bases. CDR3 size: 12 residues. Trimming pared 1 base from V and 9 bases from J, leaving 8 bases between. Per germline, CDR1 MDHEN and CDR2 SYDVKM. CDR3: CASSLLRGTQYF. CDR3 nucleotides: TGTGCCAGCAGTTTATTGAGGGGGACGCAGTATTTT. Combining the CDR3 with reference TRBV28 and TRBJ2-3 gives the whole variable domain DVKVTQSSRYLVKRTGEKVFLECVQDMDHENMFWYRQDPGLGLRLIYFSYDVKMKEKGDIPEGYSVSREKKERFSLILESASTNQTSMYLCASSLLRGTQYFGPGTRLTVL.

The chain is built from TRBV6-1 and TRBJ1-1, with a tentative D call TRBD1 (5 bases). CDR1 MNHNS and CDR2 SASEGT come from the germline V gene. Trimming removed 2 bases at V and 5 bases at J, with 12 bases between. This CDR3 contains 14 residues. The CDR3 reads CASSEWIGATEAFF. The DNA of the CDR3 is TGTGCCAGCAGTGAATGGATAGGGGCGACTGAAGCTTTCTTT.

The V and J genes are TRBV30 and TRBJ2-1, with D possibly being TRBD1 (6 bases). The CDR3 is made up of 12 amino acids. Per germline, CDR1 GTSNPN and CDR2 SVGIG (reference sequence). The V gene lost 2 bases and the J gene lost 6 bases, with 8 bases spanning the gap. Here the CDR3 reads CAWSRQANEQFF. CDR3 in DNA: TGTGCCTGGAGTCGACAGGCCAATGAGCAGTTCTTC.

CDR3 sequence (DNA): TGTGCCAGCATCCAAAGCGCCAGCCCTTATGGCTACACCTTC. Amino acids: CASIQSASPYGYTF. The V gene is TRBV28, the J gene TRBJ1-2, with D hard to call. Looked up from germline, CDR1 is MDHEN and CDR2 is SYDVKM. This CDR3 is built from 14 residues. Trimming removed 7 bases from V and 5 bases from J, with 17 bases in between.

The V and J genes are TRBV7-2 and TRBJ1-4, with TRBD1 matching over 7 bases. After removal of 8 bases from V and 7 bases from J, the junction contained 7 bases not matched to a gene. This CDR3 has 13 amino acids. The germline V gene has CDR1 SGHTA and CDR2 FQGNSA. CDR3 sequence (DNA): TGTGCCAGCGGAGGGGGCGAAGGTGAAAAACTGTTTTTT. Encoded protein: CASGGGEGEKLFF.

The rearrangement joins TRBV28 to TRBJ1-4; TRBD1 matches 7 bases. CDR1 is MDHEN and CDR2 is SYDVKM in the germline V gene. Losses at the gene ends were 4 bases for V and 8 bases for J; bases not matched to a gene: 10. This CDR3 contains 15 residues. The DNA of the CDR3 is TGTGCCAGCAGTTCTCCAGGGGGGAAAGACGAAAAACTGTTTTTT. Translation: CASSSPGGKDEKLFF.

The chain couples TRBV5-1 to TRBJ2-3; 12 positions agree with TRBD2. CDR3 size: 19 residues. The V gene end was trimmed by 5 bases and the J gene end by 0 bases; junction bases not matched to a gene: 13. Germline assignment: CDR1 SGHRS and CDR2 YFSETQ. The CDR3 DNA sequence: TGCGCCAGCAGTACGACTAGCGGGAGTTCCGCCTTCAGCACAGATACGCAGTATTTT. This translates into CASSTTSGSSAFSTDTQYF.

This chain joins TRBV5-1 and TRBJ2-5; the match to TRBD1 covers 7 bases. From germline, CDR1 is SGHRS and CDR2 YFSETQ. The CDR3 totals 14 residues. The V gene end was trimmed by 4 bases and the J gene end by 5 bases; junction bases not matched to a gene: 8. Here the CDR3 DNA reads TGCGCCAGCAGCCCCGGGACAGCATTGGAGACCCAGTACTTC. Residues: CASSPGTALETQYF.

The rearrangement uses TRBV28 and TRBJ1-4; a possible D gene is TRBD1 (5 bases). Germline assignment: CDR1 MDHEN and CDR2 SYDVKM. The CDR3 loop spans 15 amino acids. V lost 1 base and J lost 7, with 13 bases in between. In DNA, the CDR3 is TGTGCCAGCAGTTTATTAGCAGGGAAAGGTGAAAAACTGTTTTTT. As protein: CASSLLAGKGEKLFF.